This T cell receptor (beta chain) was captured by sequencing in a study of T cells in localized non-small cell lung cancer. Overall study results and limits: Uninvolved neighboring lung showed the greatest T cell clonality, exceeding tumor. Adjacent lung exhibited a median of 57 among the 100 most abundant tumor clones. Investigators sequenced only a single tumor region, leaving heterogeneity possible.

CDR3 length: 16 amino acids. V lost 6 bases and J lost 2; bases outside the gene matches: 7. Per the germline V gene, CDR1 is SGHAT and CDR2 is FQDESV (reference sequence). A word on this clone: Its antigen is not known.

The repertoire was sequenced with immunoSEQ multiplex PCR; TCRdb's copy has only in-frame clones and lacks some. The sample has more than 45,000 clones; over 80% are singletons. The sequence derives from a man between 40 and 70 years old with stage III lung adenocarcinoma. The rearrangement links TRBV11-1 to TRBJ2-1; 10 positions agree with TRBD2. Sequenced here: peripheral blood mononuclear cells, sampled before any cancer treatment. The CDR3, as DNA: TGTGCCAGCAGTTTAAGCGGGAGGGGGGCCTACAATGAGCAGTTCTTC. Protein sequence: CASSLSGRGAYNEQFF.